This T cell receptor beta chain originates from a study of control samples from healthy donors and cancer patients. TCRdb keeps only in-frame clones here, not all; method: immunoSEQ multiplex PCR. The table has approximately 160,000 clones, around 93% seen once. The CDR3 totals 15 residues. Germline V gene lookup returns CDR1 LNHDA and CDR2 SQIVND (reference sequence). After removal of 6 bases from V and 5 bases from J, the junction contained 7 bases not matched to a gene. The specimen was blood. The chain links TRBV19 to TRBJ2-3; 11 nucleotides align to TRBD2. The source is a woman aged 55-69 years in good health. This CDR3 reads CASRKLAGEVDTQYF. In nucleotides, the CDR3 is TGTGCCAGTAGAAAACTAGCGGGGGAAGTAGATACGCAGTATTTT. Full variable domain (missing parts from reference TRBV19 and TRBJ2-3): DGGITQSPKYLFRKEGQNVTLSCEQNLNHDAMYWYRQDPGQGLRLIYYSQIVNDFQKGDIAEGYSVSREKKESFPLTVTSAQKNPTAFYLCASRKLAGEVDTQYFGPGTRLTVL.